Following are 9 T cell receptor beta chains from one sample sequenced in a study of blood T cell repertoires in COVID-19. Data came from immunoSEQ multiplex PCR; TCRdb stores just in-frame clones and leaves some out. The sample includes some 50,000 clones, about 83% of them seen just once. The sequencing sample was made of peripheral blood. These TCRs come from a man of 80 years or more in a cohort sampled during active COVID-19.

The CDR3 reads CASSLYGTRATNTGELFF. CDR3 coding DNA: TGTGCCAGCAGCTTGTATGGGACACGCGCGACGAACACCGGGGAGCTGTTTTTT. V is TRBV5-6 and J is TRBJ2-2, with D perhaps TRBD1 (6 bases). Per germline, CDR1 SGHDT and CDR2 YYEEEE. The CDR3 is 18 residues long. Trimming cost V 1 base and J 0 bases, with 16 bases left between them.

The chain employs TRBV10-3 and TRBJ1-1, with 8 bases lining up with TRBD1. The V and J ends lost 6 bases and 10 bases, in that order; junction bases with no gene match: 7. Germline V gives CDR1 ENHRY, CDR2 SYGVKD. This CDR3 spans 12 amino acids. The DNA for the CDR3 is TGTGCCATCAGACAACAGGGGGGGGGAGCTTTCTTT. It is translated as CAIRQQGGGAFF.

The rearrangement uses TRBV11-2 and TRBJ1-4; possibly TRBD1 for D (5 bases). CDR3 length: 15 residues. The germline V gene encodes CDR1 SGHAT and CDR2 FQNNGV. V was cut by 5 bases and J by 0 bases, with 10 bases left in between. The CDR3 protein is CASSVGHTTNEKLFF. CDR3 sequence (DNA): TGTGCCAGCAGCGTTGGACACACAACTAATGAAAAACTGTTTTTT.

The chain has TRBV10-2 and TRBJ2-7; a weak D match, TRBD2 (6 bases). From germline, CDR1 is WSHSY and CDR2 SAAADI. The CDR3 runs 12 residues. V dropped 6 bases and J dropped 4 bases, with 10 bases sitting between them. The CDR3 spells CASSGGWYEQYF. In DNA, the CDR3 is TGCGCCAGCAGCGGAGGGTGGTACGAGCAGTACTTC.

J is TRBJ1-2 and V is TRBV2, with 7 bases that match TRBD1. The V segment lost 5 bases and the J segment 2 bases; nucleotides outside the gene matches: 5. Per germline, CDR1 SNHLY and CDR2 FYNNEI. This CDR3 has 14 residues. The CDR3 region is CASSSDRVNYGYTF. The DNA for the CDR3 is TGTGCCAGCAGTTCTGACAGGGTGAACTATGGCTACACCTTC.

In nucleotides, the CDR3 is TGTGCCATCAGATCGGGAACTACGAACACTGAAGCTTTCTTT. It yields the protein CAIRSGTTNTEAFF. This sequence joins TRBV10-3 and TRBJ1-1; D is uncertain. Germline CDR1 and CDR2: ENHRY and SYGVKD. CDR3 length equals 14 residues. Trimming stripped 6 bases from V and 1 base from J, with 12 bases between.

About this clone itself: At one end the junction does not follow the germline gene, possibly because of a read error. CDR3 amino acids: CASSPRGRNTKAFF. The CDR3 coding sequence is TGTGCCAGCAGTCCCCGAGGGCGAAACACTAAAGCTTTCTTT. The V gene is TRBV28, the J gene TRBJ1-1; D remains unclear. Germline V gives CDR1 MDHEN, CDR2 SYDVKM. The CDR3 has 14 amino acids.

V usage is TRBV13 and J usage is TRBJ2-7, with D perhaps matching TRBD1 (5 bases). The CDR3 runs 15 residues. V was shortened by 5 bases and J by 7 bases, with 21 bases between the two germline ends. Germline-derived CDR1 and CDR2 are PRHDT and FYEKMQ (reference sequence). CDR3 DNA: TGTGCCAGCAGCCTATCGGCAGGGCCAGTGGTTGAGCAGTACTTC. This sequence encodes CASSLSAGPVVEQYF.

V usage is TRBV6-5 and J usage is TRBJ1-2; tentative D call: TRBD1 (5 bases). The V gene lost 5 bases and the J gene lost 5 bases, with 12 bases spanning the gap. CDR3 length: 13 residues. Germline-derived CDR1 and CDR2 are MNHEY and SVGAGI. The CDR3 is CASSQGNRYGYTF. DNA of the CDR3: TGTGCCAGCAGTCAGGGAAACCGATATGGCTACACCTTC.